This T cell receptor (beta chain) was recovered during a study of blood T cell repertoires in COVID-19. Turning to the study itself: Spain, Italy and the United States supplied samples that represented acute and convalescent COVID-19. Sample material is recorded as cDNA or gDNA derived from T cells, B-cell-depleted T cells, or PBMCs.

Per the original methods: Using reference gene primer amplification, nucleated cell counts were estimated. Sequencing was performed with immunoSEQ multiplex PCR; in TCRdb, only in-frame clones are kept and a portion is missing. Clone size and V and J calls were adopted from that table, with D and trimming inferred from the DNA. The sample holds some 290,000 clones, 87% seen once. Trimming shortened V by 5 bases and J by 1 base, and 5 bases separated the two germline ends. Germline CDR1 LGHNT, CDR2 FRNRAP. There are 12 residues in the CDR3. This clone was recorded only once. Material for sequencing was peripheral blood. The V call is TRBV12-5, the J call TRBJ1-2, with D unresolved. The receptor's source is a woman in her forties or fifties who had recovered from COVID-19. CDR3 residues: CASGRDNYGYTF. DNA for the CDR3: TGTGCTAGTGGTAGAGATAACTATGGCTACACCTTC.